Sequencing of this TCR beta chain was carried out in a study of response to subunit inactivated influenza vaccine. The study's findings and limits: The authors put forward the suggestion that each seasonal influenza vaccination may bring in only a limited number of new T cells.

As concerns this clonotype: The antigen remains undetermined.

TCRdb reanalysed the RT-PCR reads using MiXCR and keeps one entry per CDR3 protein. The sample yields 650,000 to 800,000 distinct CDR3 sequences, over 11% seen once. The CDR3 is 15 amino acids. Losses at the gene ends were 6 bases for V and 0 bases for J; bases not matched to a gene: 5. The sequencing used PBMCs from blood, collected about 14 days before vaccination. This TCR came from a man in his fifties or sixties who received an inactivated influenza vaccine. This chain uses TRBV12-3 or TRBV12-4 with TRBJ1-3, with 7 bases lining up with TRBD1. The CDR3 DNA follows: TGTGCCAGCAGGGGACAGCACCGCTCTGGAAACACCATATATTTT. It encodes CASRGQHRSGNTIYF.